This is a list of T cell receptor beta chains from one sample in a study of T cell responses to AZD1222 COVID-19 vaccine. The assay was immunoSEQ multiplex PCR, and TCRdb's table has in-frame clones only and misses some. The data contain tens of thousands of clones, roughly four fifths of them singletons. Sequences were derived from peripheral blood, sampled 28 days after the second AZD1222 dose. These receptors were obtained from an adult who received the AZD1222 COVID-19 vaccine. CDR3s include the opening cysteine and the closing phenylalanine or tryptophan. Fields, in order: D gene, clone size, J gene, V gene, CDR3 DNA, CDR3 protein. The D gene is left open where the match is weak. Expanded clones are given a class, and other clones once, few, many or no size at all.

d_gene: NA; abundance: NA; j_gene: TRBJ1-1; v_gene: TRBV5-1; CDR3nt: TGCGCCAGCAGCTGGGGACCTGGGAGCCTTGAAGCTTTCTTT; CDR3aa: CASSWGPGSLEAFF
d_gene: NA; abundance: few; j_gene: TRBJ1-3; v_gene: TRBV5-5; CDR3nt: TGTGCCAGCAGCTTGGCCGGAGACCGCTCTGGAAACACCATATATTTT; CDR3aa: CASSLAGDRSGNTIYF
d_gene: TRBD2; abundance: NA; j_gene: TRBJ2-1; v_gene: TRBV11-3; CDR3nt: TGTGCCAGCAGCTTAGGGGGACTAGCAGCCTACAATGAGCAGTTCTTC; CDR3aa: CASSLGGLAAYNEQFF
d_gene: NA; abundance: NA; j_gene: TRBJ1-1; v_gene: TRBV10-3; CDR3nt: TGTGCCATCAGTGAGGGGGACACTGAAGCTTTCTTT; CDR3aa: CAISEGDTEAFF
d_gene: TRBD1; abundance: NA; j_gene: TRBJ2-2; v_gene: TRBV11-3; CDR3nt: TGTGCCAGCAGCGGGATGAGGGACAGTGTGGTTAGAGGGACCGGGGAGCTGTTTTTT; CDR3aa: CASSGMRDSVVRGTGELFF
d_gene: NA; abundance: NA; j_gene: TRBJ1-5; v_gene: TRBV19; CDR3nt: TGTGCCAGTAGTATTGGGGGTAGGAGCAATCAGCCCCAGCATTTT; CDR3aa: CASSIGGRSNQPQHF
d_gene: TRBD1; abundance: few; j_gene: TRBJ1-2; v_gene: TRBV12-3/TRBV12-4; CDR3nt: TGTGCCAGCAGTCCGGACAGGTCCTATGGCTACACCTTC; CDR3aa: CASSPDRSYGYTF
d_gene: TRBD2; abundance: NA; j_gene: TRBJ2-5; v_gene: TRBV2; CDR3nt: TGTGCCAGCAGTGTTAGCGGGATCCAAGAGACCCAGTACTTC; CDR3aa: CASSVSGIQETQYF
d_gene: NA; abundance: NA; j_gene: TRBJ1-2; v_gene: TRBV11-2; CDR3nt: TGTGCCAGCAGCTTACCGGGGCGCGGGACTGGCTACACCTTC; CDR3aa: CASSLPGRGTGYTF
d_gene: TRBD1; abundance: few; j_gene: TRBJ1-1; v_gene: TRBV3-1/TRBV3-2; CDR3nt: TGTGCCAGCAGCCAGATCCGGGACAGTGAAGCTTTCTTT; CDR3aa: CASSQIRDSEAFF
d_gene: NA; abundance: NA; j_gene: TRBJ1-5; v_gene: TRBV28; CDR3nt: TGTGCCAGCAGTTGGGTACGTGGGGGCAATCAGCCCCAGCATTTT; CDR3aa: CASSWVRGGNQPQHF
d_gene: NA; abundance: NA; j_gene: TRBJ1-1; v_gene: TRBV10-3; CDR3nt: TGTGCCATCAGTGGATTGACTGAAGCTTTCTTT; CDR3aa: CAISGLTEAFF
d_gene: NA; abundance: NA; j_gene: TRBJ1-1; v_gene: TRBV3-1/TRBV3-2; CDR3nt: TGTGCCAGCAGCCAAGAGGTTTTCCGGCATGAAGCTTTCTTT; CDR3aa: CASSQEVFRHEAFF
d_gene: NA; abundance: NA; j_gene: TRBJ1-1; v_gene: TRBV30; CDR3nt: TGTGCCTGGAGTTTGGGTAGGGCTGAAGCTTTCTTT; CDR3aa: CAWSLGRAEAFF
d_gene: TRBD1; abundance: few; j_gene: TRBJ1-1; v_gene: TRBV28; CDR3nt: TGTGCCAGCAGTGACACAGGGGGCGCGAGGAGGACTGAAGCTTTCTTT; CDR3aa: CASSDTGGARRTEAFF
d_gene: NA; abundance: NA; j_gene: TRBJ1-1; v_gene: TRBV6-2/TRBV6-3; CDR3nt: TGTGCCAGCAGTTATCCGACAGGACGAGGGGACACTGAAGCTTTCTTT; CDR3aa: CASSYPTGRGDTEAFF
d_gene: TRBD1; abundance: NA; j_gene: TRBJ2-1; v_gene: TRBV6-5; CDR3nt: TGTGCCAGCAGTACCGGGACAGGGGTTTACAATGAGCAGTTCTTC; CDR3aa: CASSTGTGVYNEQFF
d_gene: NA; abundance: NA; j_gene: TRBJ1-4; v_gene: TRBV6-5; CDR3nt: TGTGCCAGCAGTACCCTAGGGGGGGCTTGGGAAAAACTGTTTTTT; CDR3aa: CASSTLGGAWEKLFF
d_gene: TRBD1; abundance: NA; j_gene: TRBJ2-7; v_gene: TRBV19; CDR3nt: TGTGCCACGCGGGACAGGGATTACTACGAGCAGTACTTC; CDR3aa: CATRDRDYYEQYF
d_gene: TRBD1; abundance: NA; j_gene: TRBJ2-3; v_gene: TRBV9; CDR3nt: TGTGCCAGCAGCGTAGCGACAGGGGTAGATACGCAGTATTTT; CDR3aa: CASSVATGVDTQYF
d_gene: NA; abundance: NA; j_gene: TRBJ1-1; v_gene: TRBV5-1; CDR3nt: TGCGCCAGCAGCTTGGATAGCACTGAAGCTTTCTTT; CDR3aa: CASSLDSTEAFF
d_gene: NA; abundance: NA; j_gene: TRBJ1-1; v_gene: TRBV10-3; CDR3nt: TGTGCCATCATGCGTGAAACTGAAGCTTTCTTT; CDR3aa: CAIMRETEAFF
d_gene: NA; abundance: NA; j_gene: TRBJ1-5; v_gene: TRBV7-2; CDR3nt: TGTGCCAGCAGCTTAGGACGAGTCATCAATCAGCCCCAGCATTTT; CDR3aa: CASSLGRVINQPQHF
d_gene: NA; abundance: few; j_gene: TRBJ1-3; v_gene: TRBV7-8; CDR3nt: TGTGCCAGCAGCCTCTCTAGCTTGAGCTCTGGAAACACCATATATTTT; CDR3aa: CASSLSSLSSGNTIYF
d_gene: NA; abundance: once; j_gene: TRBJ1-4; v_gene: TRBV21-1; CDR3nt: TGTGCCACCCTTGAGGGGACAACCGCAACTAATGAAAAACTGTTTTTT; CDR3aa: CATLEGTTATNEKLFF
d_gene: NA; abundance: NA; j_gene: TRBJ2-7; v_gene: TRBV27; CDR3nt: TGTGCCAGCAGTCTGGACAGCTCCTACGAGCAGTACTTC; CDR3aa: CASSLDSSYEQYF
d_gene: NA; abundance: NA; j_gene: TRBJ2-1; v_gene: TRBV7-2; CDR3nt: TGTGCCAGCAGCTTATCCAGGACCAATGAGCAGTTCTTC; CDR3aa: CASSLSRTNEQFF
d_gene: NA; abundance: NA; j_gene: TRBJ1-6; v_gene: TRBV27; CDR3nt: TGTGCCAGCAGACGCGACAGGAGCTCCTATAATTCACCCCTCCACTTT; CDR3aa: CASRRDRSSYNSPLHF
d_gene: NA; abundance: NA; j_gene: TRBJ1-5; v_gene: TRBV30; CDR3nt: TGTGCCTGGAGCCGACTTGGGGGTCAGCCCCAGCATTTT; CDR3aa: CAWSRLGGQPQHF
d_gene: TRBD1; abundance: few; j_gene: TRBJ1-4; v_gene: TRBV5-1; CDR3nt: TGCGCCAGCAGCCAGGGACAGGGAGGGGGCGAAAAACTGTTTTTT; CDR3aa: CASSQGQGGGEKLFF
d_gene: TRBD1; abundance: NA; j_gene: TRBJ1-3; v_gene: TRBV15; CDR3nt: TGTGCCACCAGCAGGGTCGACAGGGCAACAAACACCATATATTTT; CDR3aa: CATSRVDRATNTIYF
d_gene: TRBD1; abundance: NA; j_gene: TRBJ1-2; v_gene: TRBV28; CDR3nt: TGTGCCAGCAGCCTCTCAGGGGGCTGGCTTGGCTACACCTTC; CDR3aa: CASSLSGGWLGYTF
d_gene: TRBD1; abundance: NA; j_gene: TRBJ2-7; v_gene: TRBV7-2; CDR3nt: TGTGCCAGCAGCTTGGGGAGACAGGGTAGAGAATCCGAGCAGTACTTC; CDR3aa: CASSLGRQGRESEQYF
d_gene: NA; abundance: NA; j_gene: TRBJ2-7; v_gene: TRBV28; CDR3nt: TGTGCCTCCAGCACTGCCCCCCGGGAGCAGTACTTC; CDR3aa: CASSTAPREQYF
d_gene: NA; abundance: few; j_gene: TRBJ2-7; v_gene: TRBV14; CDR3nt: TGTGCCAGCAGCCAATCGGGGGAGCAGTACTTC; CDR3aa: CASSQSGEQYF
d_gene: NA; abundance: once; j_gene: TRBJ2-3; v_gene: TRBV16; CDR3nt: TGTGCCAGCACCCCGAGGGGGGATAGCACAGATACGCAGTATTTT; CDR3aa: CASTPRGDSTDTQYF
d_gene: TRBD2; abundance: NA; j_gene: TRBJ2-3; v_gene: TRBV2; CDR3nt: TGTGCCAGCAGGCTTGATCTAGGGACTAGCGTAACAGATACGCAGTATTTT; CDR3aa: CASRLDLGTSVTDTQYF
d_gene: NA; abundance: NA; j_gene: TRBJ1-2; v_gene: TRBV5-6; CDR3nt: TGTGCCAGCAGCTTGGAGGATGCAGAGTTCCCAATCTTGGGCTATGGCTACACCTTC; CDR3aa: CASSLEDAEFPILGYGYTF
d_gene: NA; abundance: NA; j_gene: TRBJ2-1; v_gene: TRBV27; CDR3nt: TGTGCCAGCAGCGGAGTCTCAAGCTCCTACAATGAGCAGTTCTTC; CDR3aa: CASSGVSSSYNEQFF
d_gene: NA; abundance: NA; j_gene: TRBJ1-3; v_gene: TRBV27; CDR3nt: TGTGCCAGCAGTCTCTTCGGGTCTCTCCTTTACCGCTCTGGAAACACCATATATTTT; CDR3aa: CASSLFGSLLYRSGNTIYF
d_gene: NA; abundance: NA; j_gene: TRBJ1-1; v_gene: TRBV28; CDR3nt: TGTGCCAGCAGCCTCCGGACAGCAACTAGGAACACTGAAGCTTTCTTT; CDR3aa: CASSLRTATRNTEAFF
d_gene: NA; abundance: NA; j_gene: TRBJ2-2; v_gene: TRBV9; CDR3nt: TGTGCCAGCACTATGGGGCTGGCGAACACCGGGGAGCTGTTTTTT; CDR3aa: CASTMGLANTGELFF
d_gene: NA; abundance: NA; j_gene: TRBJ1-2; v_gene: TRBV3-1/TRBV3-2; CDR3nt: TGTGCCAGCAGCGCGGACAGCCTTAGGCTTGGCTACACCTTC; CDR3aa: CASSADSLRLGYTF
d_gene: TRBD1; abundance: NA; j_gene: TRBJ1-1; v_gene: TRBV19; CDR3nt: TGTGCCAGTAGAGGAGGACAGGGGGCGATTATGAACACTGAAGCTTTCTTT; CDR3aa: CASRGGQGAIMNTEAFF
d_gene: NA; abundance: NA; j_gene: TRBJ2-4; v_gene: TRBV28; CDR3nt: TGTGCCAGTAACAGGAGGGGGGGCATTCAGTACTTC; CDR3aa: CASNRRGGIQYF
d_gene: TRBD2; abundance: NA; j_gene: TRBJ2-1; v_gene: TRBV14; CDR3nt: TGTGCCAGCAGCCATCCCGGAGCGGGACTCTACAATGAGCAGTTCTTC; CDR3aa: CASSHPGAGLYNEQFF
d_gene: NA; abundance: NA; j_gene: TRBJ2-1; v_gene: TRBV4-1; CDR3nt: TGCGCCAGCAGAGTGACGGGGGTAAACAATGAGCAGTTCTTC; CDR3aa: CASRVTGVNNEQFF
d_gene: NA; abundance: NA; j_gene: TRBJ1-5; v_gene: TRBV6-1; CDR3nt: TGTGCCAGCAGTGAACGAAGGGGGTTGACCTATCAGCCCCAGCATTTT; CDR3aa: CASSERRGLTYQPQHF
d_gene: NA; abundance: NA; j_gene: TRBJ1-2; v_gene: TRBV5-6; CDR3nt: TGTGCCAGCAGCTTCTTTTCTAACTATGGCTACACCTTC; CDR3aa: CASSFFSNYGYTF
d_gene: NA; abundance: few; j_gene: TRBJ1-1; v_gene: TRBV20-1; CDR3nt: TGCAGTGCTAGTAATGGGATTAAGGGGAACACTGAAGCTTTCTTT; CDR3aa: CSASNGIKGNTEAFF
d_gene: NA; abundance: once; j_gene: TRBJ2-1; v_gene: TRBV19; CDR3nt: TGTGCCAGTAAGTTCTCCGCGGGATTCTACAATGAGCAGTTCTTC; CDR3aa: CASKFSAGFYNEQFF
d_gene: NA; abundance: NA; j_gene: TRBJ2-7; v_gene: TRBV30; CDR3nt: TGTGCCTGGTCTAGAACTGCCGAGCAGTACTTC; CDR3aa: CAWSRTAEQYF
d_gene: TRBD2; abundance: NA; j_gene: TRBJ2-5; v_gene: TRBV5-1; CDR3nt: TGCGCCAGCAGCCTGGGACTAGCGGGAGAGACCCAGTACTTC; CDR3aa: CASSLGLAGETQYF